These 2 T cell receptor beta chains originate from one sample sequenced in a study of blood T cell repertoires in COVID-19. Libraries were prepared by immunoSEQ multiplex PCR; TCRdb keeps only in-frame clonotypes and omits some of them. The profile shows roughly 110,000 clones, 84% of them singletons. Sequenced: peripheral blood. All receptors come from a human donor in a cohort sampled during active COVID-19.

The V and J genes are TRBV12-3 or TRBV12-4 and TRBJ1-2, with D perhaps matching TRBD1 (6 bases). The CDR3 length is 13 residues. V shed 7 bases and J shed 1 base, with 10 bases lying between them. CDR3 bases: TGTGCCAGCAAACGGACAGATAACTATGGCTACACCTTC. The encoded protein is CASKRTDNYGYTF.

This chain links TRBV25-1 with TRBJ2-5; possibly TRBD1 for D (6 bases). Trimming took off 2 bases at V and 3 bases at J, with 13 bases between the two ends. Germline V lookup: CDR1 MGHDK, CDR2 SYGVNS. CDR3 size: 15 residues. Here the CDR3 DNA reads TGTGCCAGCAGTGAAACCGGGACACGAAAAGAGACCCAGTACTTC. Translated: CASSETGTRKETQYF.